Below, 21 T cell receptor beta chains from the same sample are listed, as sequenced in a study of blood T cell repertoires in COVID-19. Sequencing used immunoSEQ multiplex PCR; TCRdb keeps in-frame clones, though not all of them. The sample consists of 200,000 to 300,000 clones, over 70% of them appearing once. Sequencing was performed on peripheral blood. The receptors stem from a woman at least 80 years old with acute or convalescent COVID-19.

The rearrangement joins TRBV4-3 to TRBJ1-6, with 8 bases matching TRBD1. V gave up 2 bases and J gave up 6 bases; unmatched junction bases: 15. The CDR3 spans 19 residues. CDR1 is LGHNA, CDR2 YSLEER, per germline. CDR3 region: CASSQYSGSGTGLNSPLHF. The DNA for the CDR3 is TGCGCCAGCAGCCAATATTCGGGTTCCGGGACAGGACTTAATTCACCCCTCCACTTT.

As concerns this clone: Other DNA sequences within the sample encode an identical CDR3. The V gene is TRBV12-3 or TRBV12-4, the J gene TRBJ1-3; D not resolved. The CDR3 runs 13 residues. V lost 1 base and J 4 bases, leaving 5 bases between the germline ends. For the CDR3, the DNA is TGTGCCAGCAGTTTAGTTGAGGGAAACACCATATATTTT. Its translation is CASSLVEGNTIYF.

The genes are TRBV18 and TRBJ1-1; TRBD1 might be the D (5 bases). Trimming pared 0 bases from V and 1 base from J, leaving 15 bases between. CDR1 and CDR2 (germline): KGHSH, LQKENI. The CDR3 length is 17 residues. CDR3 bases: TGTGCCAGCTCACCACCAGGGTCAGGGAGGGGGAACACTGAAGCTTTCTTT. It translates to CASSPPGSGRGNTEAFF.

This clone was counted only a few times. V gene TRBV6-5 combines with J gene TRBJ1-1; no definite D call. Trimming removed 4 bases at V and 11 bases at J, with 11 bases between. Germline CDR1 reads MNHEY; CDR2 reads SVGAGI. The CDR3 is 11 residues long. The CDR3 DNA is TGTGCCAGCAGTTCTTCCCAGTCGGCTTTCTTT. Encoded protein: CASSSSQSAFF.

This sequence joins TRBV19 and TRBJ2-3; 7 bases are a match to TRBD1. The CDR3 loop spans 15 amino acids. The germline V gene encodes CDR1 LNHDA and CDR2 SQIVND (reference sequence). The trim removed 4 bases at V and 6 bases at J, leaving 10 bases unmatched. CDR3 loop: CASSSIQGLGDTQYF. The CDR3 DNA is TGTGCCAGTAGTAGTATACAGGGGCTGGGGGATACGCAGTATTTT. Full variable domain (rest looked up from reference TRBV19 and TRBJ2-3): DGGITQSPKYLFRKEGQNVTLSCEQNLNHDAMYWYRQDPGQGLRLIYYSQIVNDFQKGDIAEGYSVSREKKESFPLTVTSAQKNPTAFYLCASSSIQGLGDTQYFGPGTRLTVL.

The chain recombines TRBV4-3 with TRBJ1-1; D unresolved. CDR1 LGHNA and CDR2 YSLEER come from the germline V gene. Trimming removed 1 base at V and 7 bases at J, with 10 bases between. This CDR3 comprises 13 residues. CDR3 DNA sequence: TGCGCCAGCAGCCAAGGGGGAGTGGTTGAAGCTTTCTTT. It yields the protein CASSQGGVVEAFF.

This clone was recorded only once. The chain has TRBV12-3 or TRBV12-4 and TRBJ2-2; TRBD1 is a possible D gene (6 bases). Trimming left V 2 bases short and J 6 bases short, with 7 bases between. CDR3 length equals 13 residues. The CDR3 DNA reads TGTGCCAGCAGTTTAAAGGGGGCCGGGGAGCTGTTTTTT. Its protein is CASSLKGAGELFF.

The chain uses TRBV19 and TRBJ2-1, with 7 bases that match TRBD2. V was clipped by 2 bases and J by 9 bases; unmatched bases: 10. The CDR3 totals 15 residues. CDR1 LNHDA and CDR2 SQIVND come from the germline V gene (reference sequence). The CDR3 sequence: CASSISGLGTGEQFF. CDR3 sequence (DNA): TGTGCCAGTAGTATATCCGGACTAGGGACGGGTGAGCAGTTCTTC.

The chain combines TRBV6-1 with TRBJ2-7; 9 nucleotides match TRBD2. CDR3 length: 16 residues. V dropped 2 bases and J dropped 2; count of bases not matched to a gene: 7. Germline V lookup: CDR1 MNHNS, CDR2 SASEGT. Written as DNA, the CDR3 is TGTGCCAGCAGTGAAAGGCTGCGGGGGGGCCCCTACGAGCAGTACTTC. Its protein product is CASSERLRGGPYEQYF.

V and J are TRBV10-2 and TRBJ2-4, with D maybe TRBD2 (7 bases). This CDR3 comprises 16 residues. Germline V gives CDR1 WSHSY, CDR2 SAAADI. Trimming pared 3 bases from V and 5 bases from J, leaving 17 bases between. CDR3 loop: CASSDRRGGGENIQYF. The CDR3, as DNA: TGCGCCAGCAGTGACCGGAGGGGGGGAGGGGAAAACATTCAGTACTTC.

This clone was seen only a few times. The chain uses TRBV7-9 and TRBJ2-3, with TRBD1 matching 11 bases. Trimming took 4 bases from V and 0 from J; bases not matched to a gene: 9. There are 18 residues in the CDR3. Germline V gives CDR1 SEHNR, CDR2 FQNEAQ (reference sequence). The CDR3 sequence: CASSSRYGTGGSTDTQYF. The CDR3 bases are TGTGCCAGCAGCTCTCGGTACGGGACAGGGGGAAGCACAGATACGCAGTATTTT.

The chain employs TRBV4-1 and TRBJ2-3; 7 bases align to TRBD1. Germline trimming cut 3 bases from V and 0 bases from J; bases unmatched to any gene: 6. The germline V gene encodes CDR1 MGHRA and CDR2 YSYEKL. The CDR3 has 16 amino acids. As DNA, the CDR3 is TGCGCCAGCAGCCAGGGGGACAGAGCTAGCACAGATACGCAGTATTTT. This codes for CASSQGDRASTDTQYF.

In this sample, this clone turned up a few times. This chain links TRBV5-1 with TRBJ2-1, with a tentative D call TRBD2 (5 bases). Germline lookup yields CDR1 SGHRS and CDR2 YFSETQ. Trimming took off 0 bases at V and 4 bases at J, with 8 bases between the two ends. This CDR3 has 14 residues. CDR3 sequence (DNA): TGCGCCAGCAGCTTGGATGGGAGTTACAATGAGCAGTTCTTC. It encodes CASSLDGSYNEQFF. The entire variable domain, with the rest obtained from reference TRBV5-1 and TRBJ2-1, is as follows: KAGVTQTPRYLIKTRGQQVTLSCSPISGHRSVSWYQQTPGQGLQFLFEYFSETQRNKGNFPGRFSGRQFSNSRSEMNVSTLELGDSALYLCASSLDGSYNEQFFGPGTRLTVL.

This clone was seen at least ten times. The same CDR3 arises from other DNA sequences in this sample as well. This chain joins TRBV6-5 and TRBJ1-2; 10 bases line up with TRBD1. With 0 bases clipped from V and 4 bases from J, the junction kept 5 bases outside the gene matches. This CDR3 is 16 amino acids long. Germline-derived CDR1 and CDR2 are MNHEY and SVGAGI. The CDR3 DNA reads TGTGCCAGCAGTTACTCCAGGACAGGGGGAGGCTATGGCTACACCTTC. This sequence encodes CASSYSRTGGGYGYTF.

The V call is TRBV3-1 (or the pseudogene TRBV3-2), the J call TRBJ2-6; the match to TRBD2 covers 8 bases. The J segment lost 3 bases and the V segment lost 4 bases, leaving 11 bases of the junction unmatched. Germline V CDR1 and CDR2: LGHDT, YNNKEL (reference sequence). The CDR3 has 18 residues. The CDR3 spells CASSPTAGVRFGANVLTF. The CDR3 DNA sequence: TGTGCCAGCAGCCCAACAGCGGGAGTCCGGTTTGGGGCCAACGTCCTGACTTTC.

The genes are TRBV7-9 and TRBJ2-3, with D perhaps matching TRBD2 (6 bases). Germline CDR1 is SEHNR and CDR2 is FQNEAQ (reference sequence). There are 15 residues in the CDR3. V dropped 5 bases and J dropped 5 bases, with 17 bases sitting between them. This chain's CDR3 is CASSRMSGSIDTQYF. The DNA of the CDR3 is TGTGCCAGCAGCCGAATGAGCGGGTCTATAGATACGCAGTATTTT.

In this sample, this clone turned up once. The chain joins TRBV7-8 to TRBJ2-2; a possible D gene is TRBD2 (5 bases). The germline V gene has CDR1 SGHVS and CDR2 FQNEAQ. The CDR3 is made up of 15 amino acids. V dropped 3 bases and J dropped 0 bases, with 8 bases sitting between them. CDR3 sequence reads: CASSFTRANTGELFF. The CDR3, as DNA: TGTGCCAGCAGCTTTACTAGGGCGAACACCGGGGAGCTGTTTTTT.

This clone was detected only once. The J gene is TRBJ1-5, the V gene TRBV6-1; D uncertain. Germline V gene lookup returns CDR1 MNHNS and CDR2 SASEGT. The CDR3 is made up of 14 amino acids. Trimming shortened V by 3 bases and J by 10 bases, and 16 bases separated the two germline ends. The CDR3 DNA sequence: TGTGCCAGCAGTGATGGGCAGCCTCGGACTCCCCAGCATTTT. This codes for CASSDGQPRTPQHF.

The chain joins TRBV2 to TRBJ1-3; possible D gene TRBD1, 6 bases. Trimming cost V 2 bases and J 0 bases, with 11 bases left between them. This CDR3 comprises 16 residues. Germline CDR1 is SNHLY and CDR2 is FYNNEI. The CDR3 nucleotides are TGTGCCAGCAGTGAATGGGACACGAGCTCTGGAAACACCATATATTTT. Translation gives CASSEWDTSSGNTIYF.

This chain uses TRBV7-6 with TRBJ1-5; 12 bases are a match to TRBD1. The CDR3 has 18 residues. Losses at the gene ends were 5 bases for V and 5 bases for J; bases not matched to a gene: 13. CDR1 SGHVS and CDR2 FNYEAQ come from the germline V gene. The CDR3 sequence: CASSPGTGGSMLYQPQHF. In DNA, the CDR3 is TGTGCCAGCAGCCCAGGGACAGGGGGCTCTATGTTATATCAGCCCCAGCATTTT.

The rearrangement links TRBV3-1 (or the pseudogene TRBV3-2) to TRBJ1-6; D is perhaps TRBD1 (6 bases). This CDR3 is 12 amino acids long. V lost 3 bases, J lost 9 bases, and 6 bases lay in between. Germline V gene lookup returns CDR1 LGHDT and CDR2 YNNKEL (reference sequence). DNA of the CDR3: TGTGCCAGCAGCCACAGGGGTTCACCCCTCCACTTT. Protein product: CASSHRGSPLHF.